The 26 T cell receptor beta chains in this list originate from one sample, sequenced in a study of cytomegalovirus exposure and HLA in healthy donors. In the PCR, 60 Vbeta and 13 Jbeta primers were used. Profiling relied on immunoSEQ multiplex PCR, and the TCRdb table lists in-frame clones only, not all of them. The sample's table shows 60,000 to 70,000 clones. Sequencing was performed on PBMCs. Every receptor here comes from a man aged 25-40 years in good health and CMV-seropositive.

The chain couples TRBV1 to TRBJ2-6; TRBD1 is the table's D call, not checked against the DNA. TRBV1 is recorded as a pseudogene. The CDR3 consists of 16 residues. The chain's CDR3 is CTSSQGAEEGANVLTF. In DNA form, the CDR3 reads TGCACCAGCAGCCAGGGGGCTGAGGAAGGGGCCAACGTCCTGACTTTC.

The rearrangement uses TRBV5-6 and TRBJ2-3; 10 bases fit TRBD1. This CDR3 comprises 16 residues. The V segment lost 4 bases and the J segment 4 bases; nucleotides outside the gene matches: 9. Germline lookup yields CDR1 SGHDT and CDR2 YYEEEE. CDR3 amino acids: CASSRVDRGLADTQYF. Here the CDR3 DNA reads TGTGCCAGCAGCCGCGTAGACAGGGGGCTCGCAGATACGCAGTATTTT.

The CDR3 region is CASSQGQVHEQYF. The DNA for the CDR3 is TGCGCCAGCAGCCAGGGACAGGTCCACGAGCAGTACTTC. This chain uses TRBV4-1 with TRBJ2-7, with 8 bases matching TRBD1. Germline values: CDR1 MGHRA, CDR2 YSYEKL. The CDR3 is 13 amino acids. The V segment lost 3 bases and the J segment 5 bases; nucleotides outside the gene matches: 3.

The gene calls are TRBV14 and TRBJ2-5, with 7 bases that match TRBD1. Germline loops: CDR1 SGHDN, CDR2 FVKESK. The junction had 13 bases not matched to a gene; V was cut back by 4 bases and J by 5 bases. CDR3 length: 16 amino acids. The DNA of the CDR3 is TGTGCCAGCAGCCTTTTGACAGGGTTTAAGTGGGAGACCCAGTACTTC. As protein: CASSLLTGFKWETQYF.

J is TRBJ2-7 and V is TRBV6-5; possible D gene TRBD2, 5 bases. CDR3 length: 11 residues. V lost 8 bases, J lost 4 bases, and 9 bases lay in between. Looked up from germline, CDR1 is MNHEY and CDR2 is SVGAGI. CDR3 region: CASRGRYEQYF. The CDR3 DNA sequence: TGTGCCAGCCGCGGGCGGTACGAGCAGTACTTC.

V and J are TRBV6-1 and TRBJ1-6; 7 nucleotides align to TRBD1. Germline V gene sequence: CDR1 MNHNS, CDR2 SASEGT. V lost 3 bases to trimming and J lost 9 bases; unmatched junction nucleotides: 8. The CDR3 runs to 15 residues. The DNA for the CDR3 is TGTGCCAGCAGTGAGAAGACAGGGTGGGGTTCACCCCTCCACTTT. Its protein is CASSEKTGWGSPLHF.

This CDR3 reads CASSLSGGANYEQYF. The DNA for the CDR3 is TGTGCCAGCAGTCTCTCCGGGGGGGCGAACTACGAGCAGTACTTC. The chain joins TRBV6-5 to TRBJ2-7; 8 nucleotides match TRBD2. V shed 5 bases, J shed 3 bases, and the junction held 9 bases outside the gene matches. CDR1 and CDR2 (germline): MNHEY, SVGAGI. This CDR3 has 15 residues.

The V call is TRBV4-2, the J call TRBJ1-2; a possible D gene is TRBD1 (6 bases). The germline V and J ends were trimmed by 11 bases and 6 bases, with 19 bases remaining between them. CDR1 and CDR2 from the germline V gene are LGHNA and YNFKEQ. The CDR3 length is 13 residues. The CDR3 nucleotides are TGTGCCGGCAACAGGGCCTCGCGGGATGGCTACACCTTC. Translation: CAGNRASRDGYTF.

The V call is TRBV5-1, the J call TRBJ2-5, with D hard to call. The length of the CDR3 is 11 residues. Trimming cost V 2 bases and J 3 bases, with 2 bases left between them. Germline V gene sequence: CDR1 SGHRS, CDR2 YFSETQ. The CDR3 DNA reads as TGCGCCAGCAGCTTCGAAGAGACCCAGTACTTC. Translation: CASSFEETQYF.

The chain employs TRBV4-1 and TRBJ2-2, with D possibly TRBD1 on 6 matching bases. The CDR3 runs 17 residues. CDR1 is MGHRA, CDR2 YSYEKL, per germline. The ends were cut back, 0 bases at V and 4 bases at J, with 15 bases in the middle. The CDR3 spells CASSQDGGTGITGELFF. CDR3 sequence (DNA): TGCGCCAGCAGCCAAGATGGAGGTACAGGGATCACCGGGGAGCTGTTTTTT.

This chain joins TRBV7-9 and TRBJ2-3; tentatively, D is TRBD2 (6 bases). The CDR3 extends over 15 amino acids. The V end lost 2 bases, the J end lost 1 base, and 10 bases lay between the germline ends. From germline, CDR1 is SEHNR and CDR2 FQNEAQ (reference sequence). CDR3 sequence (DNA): TGTGCCAGCAGCTTATGGGGAGGCGGCACAGATACGCAGTATTTT. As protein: CASSLWGGGTDTQYF.

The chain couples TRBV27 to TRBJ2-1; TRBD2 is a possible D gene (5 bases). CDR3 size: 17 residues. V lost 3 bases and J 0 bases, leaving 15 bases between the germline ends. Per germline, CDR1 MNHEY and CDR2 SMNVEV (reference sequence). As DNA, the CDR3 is TGTGCCAGCAGTTTGAGGGAGACACCGAGCTCCTACAATGAGCAGTTCTTC. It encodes CASSLRETPSSYNEQFF.

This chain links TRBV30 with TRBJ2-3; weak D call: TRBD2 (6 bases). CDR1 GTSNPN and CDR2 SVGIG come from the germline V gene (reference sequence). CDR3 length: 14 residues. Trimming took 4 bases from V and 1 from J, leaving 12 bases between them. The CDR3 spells CAWKEGTGTDTQYF. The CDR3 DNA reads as TGTGCCTGGAAGGAGGGGACGGGCACAGATACGCAGTATTTT.

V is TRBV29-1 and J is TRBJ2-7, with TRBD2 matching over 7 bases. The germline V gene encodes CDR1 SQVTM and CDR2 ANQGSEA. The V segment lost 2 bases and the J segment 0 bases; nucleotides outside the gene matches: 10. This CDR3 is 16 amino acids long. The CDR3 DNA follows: TGCAGCGTTGAATGGTCTCGAACGGGGGGCTCCTACGAGCAGTACTTC. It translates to CSVEWSRTGGSYEQYF.

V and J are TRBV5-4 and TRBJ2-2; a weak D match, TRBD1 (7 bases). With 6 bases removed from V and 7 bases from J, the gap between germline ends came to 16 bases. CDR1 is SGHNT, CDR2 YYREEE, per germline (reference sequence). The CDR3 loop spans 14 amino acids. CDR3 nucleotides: TGTGCCAGCAACCGGGGCAGGGGGGACGGGGAGCTGTTTTTT. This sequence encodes CASNRGRGDGELFF.

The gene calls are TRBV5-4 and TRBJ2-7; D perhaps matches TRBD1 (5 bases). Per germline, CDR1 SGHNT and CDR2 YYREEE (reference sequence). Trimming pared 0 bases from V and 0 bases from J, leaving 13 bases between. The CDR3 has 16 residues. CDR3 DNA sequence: TGTGCCAGCAGCTTGGGGGGCAGCCTAAACTCCTACGAGCAGTACTTC. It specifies CASSLGGSLNSYEQYF.

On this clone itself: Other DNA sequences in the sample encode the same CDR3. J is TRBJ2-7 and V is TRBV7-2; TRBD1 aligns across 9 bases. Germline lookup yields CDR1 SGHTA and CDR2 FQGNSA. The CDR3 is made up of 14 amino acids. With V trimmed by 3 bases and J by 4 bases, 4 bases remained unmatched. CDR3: CASSLGTGKYEQYF. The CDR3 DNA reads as TGTGCCAGCAGCTTGGGGACAGGGAAGTACGAGCAGTACTTC.

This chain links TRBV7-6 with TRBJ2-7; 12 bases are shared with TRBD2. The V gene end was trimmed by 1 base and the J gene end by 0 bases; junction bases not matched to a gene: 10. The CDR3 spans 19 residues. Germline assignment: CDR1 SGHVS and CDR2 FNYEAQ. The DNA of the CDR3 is TGTGCCAGCAGCTTAGGGGTTGGACTAGCGGGACAAAGCTCCTACGAGCAGTACTTC. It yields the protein CASSLGVGLAGQSSYEQYF.

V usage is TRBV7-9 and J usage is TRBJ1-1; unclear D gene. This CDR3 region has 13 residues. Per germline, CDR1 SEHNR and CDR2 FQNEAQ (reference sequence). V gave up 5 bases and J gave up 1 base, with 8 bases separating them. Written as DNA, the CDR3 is TGTGCCAGCAGCCCCCGGGGGAACACTGAAGCTTTCTTT. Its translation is CASSPRGNTEAFF. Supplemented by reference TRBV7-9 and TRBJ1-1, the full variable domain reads DTGVSQNPRHKITKRGQNVTFRCDPISEHNRLYWYRQTLGQGPEFLTYFQNEAQLEKSRLLSDRFSAERPKGSFSTLEIQRTEQGDSAMYLCASSPRGNTEAFFGQGTRLTVV.

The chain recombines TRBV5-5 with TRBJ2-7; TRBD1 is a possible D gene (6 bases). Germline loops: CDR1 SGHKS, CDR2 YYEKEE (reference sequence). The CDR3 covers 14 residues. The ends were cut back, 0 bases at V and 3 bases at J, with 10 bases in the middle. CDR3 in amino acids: CASSLVQGVYEQYF. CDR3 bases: TGTGCCAGCAGCTTGGTACAGGGCGTCTACGAGCAGTACTTC.

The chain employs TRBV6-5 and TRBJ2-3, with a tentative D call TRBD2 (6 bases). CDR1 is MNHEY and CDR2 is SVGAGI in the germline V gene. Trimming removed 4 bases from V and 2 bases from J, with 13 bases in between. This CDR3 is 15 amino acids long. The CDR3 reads CASSWASAFTDTQYF. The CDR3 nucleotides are TGTGCCAGCAGTTGGGCTAGCGCCTTCACAGATACGCAGTATTTT.

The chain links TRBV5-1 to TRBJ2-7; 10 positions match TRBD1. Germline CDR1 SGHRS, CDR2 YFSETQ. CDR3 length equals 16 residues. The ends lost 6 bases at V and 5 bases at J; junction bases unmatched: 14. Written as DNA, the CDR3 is TGCGCCAGCACCCTCAGGACGGGACAGGGGAGGGACGAGCAGTACTTC. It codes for CASTLRTGQGRDEQYF.

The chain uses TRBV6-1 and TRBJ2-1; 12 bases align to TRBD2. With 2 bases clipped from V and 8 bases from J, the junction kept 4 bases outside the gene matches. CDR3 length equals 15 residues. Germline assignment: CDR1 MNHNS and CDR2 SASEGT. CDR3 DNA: TGTGCCAGCAGTGAAAGACTAGCGGGAGCGGATGAGCAGTTCTTC. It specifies CASSERLAGADEQFF.

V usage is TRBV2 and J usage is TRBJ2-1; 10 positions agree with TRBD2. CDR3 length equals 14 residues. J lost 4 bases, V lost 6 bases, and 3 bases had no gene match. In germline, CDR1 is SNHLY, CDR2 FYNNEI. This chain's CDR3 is CASSPTSGYNEQFF. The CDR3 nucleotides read TGTGCCAGCAGCCCGACTAGCGGGTACAATGAGCAGTTCTTC.

CDR3 bases: TGTGCCAGCTCACGGAAACAGGGGGATAATGAAAAACTGTTTTTT. Translated: CASSRKQGDNEKLFF. The rearrangement uses TRBV18 and TRBJ1-4; TRBD1 matches at 8 bases. The CDR3 sequence is 15 residues long. The V and J ends lost 4 bases and 4 bases, in that order; junction bases with no gene match: 5. CDR1 and CDR2 (germline): KGHSH, LQKENI.

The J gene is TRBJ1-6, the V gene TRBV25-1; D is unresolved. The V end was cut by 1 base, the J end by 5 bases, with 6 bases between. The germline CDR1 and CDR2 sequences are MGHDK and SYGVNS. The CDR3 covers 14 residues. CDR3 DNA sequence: TGTGCCAGCAGTGAATTTCAGAATAATTCACCCCTCCACTTT. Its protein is CASSEFQNNSPLHF.